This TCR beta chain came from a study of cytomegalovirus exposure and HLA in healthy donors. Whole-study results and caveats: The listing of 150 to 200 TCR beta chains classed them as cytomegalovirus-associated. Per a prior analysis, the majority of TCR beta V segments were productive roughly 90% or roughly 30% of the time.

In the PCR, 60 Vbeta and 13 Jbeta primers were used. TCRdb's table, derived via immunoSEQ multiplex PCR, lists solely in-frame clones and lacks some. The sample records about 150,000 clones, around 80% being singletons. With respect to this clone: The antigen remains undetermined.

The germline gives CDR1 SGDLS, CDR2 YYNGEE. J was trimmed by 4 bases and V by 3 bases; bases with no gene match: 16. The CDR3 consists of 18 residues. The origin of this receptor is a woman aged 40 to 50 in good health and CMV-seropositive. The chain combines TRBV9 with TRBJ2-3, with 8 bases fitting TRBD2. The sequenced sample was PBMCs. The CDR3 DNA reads TGTGCCAGCAGCGCTGGTGTCTGGGGACTAGAGGTCGCAGATACGCAGTATTTT. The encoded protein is CASSAGVWGLEVADTQYF.